This TCR beta chain was observed in a study of blood T cell repertoires in COVID-19. The wider study: Donors in the United States, Italy and Spain gave samples during acute or convalescent COVID-19. T cells, B-cell-depleted T cells, or PBMCs provided the cDNA or gDNA that served as material.

This clone has more than one count but fewer than ten. CDR3 size: 15 residues. V dropped 6 bases and J dropped 10; count of bases not matched to a gene: 14. Germline V gene lookup returns CDR1 MNHEY and CDR2 SMNVEV (reference sequence). Original analysis: Estimates of nucleated cell counts were drawn from the amplification of reference gene primers. Some clones are missing from TCRdb's copy, which holds only in-frame ones; the method was immunoSEQ multiplex PCR. That table is the source of V, J and clone size, and D and trimming were worked out from the DNA. The sample lists 130,000 or so clones; approximately 83% were seen once.

This receptor was obtained from a woman over 75 with acute or convalescent COVID-19. The chain recombines TRBV27 with TRBJ1-4, with 7 bases aligning to TRBD1. Specimen: peripheral blood. The CDR3 here is CASRGITGTAGKLFF. CDR3 sequence (DNA): TGTGCCAGCAGGGGCATAACCGGGACAGCGGGAAAACTGTTTTTT.